Listed here is a single T cell receptor (beta chain). Its antigen is unidentified. This entry comes from a study of T cells in Graves' hyperthyroidism and ophthalmopathy. Study observations and caveats: Classification by a 13 V-J model distinguished ophthalmopathy from stable hyperthyroidism.

The CDR3 totals 16 residues. Deletions cut 6 bases from V and 1 base from J, with 16 bases between. Exclusion of patients followed from uncontrolled infection, other autoimmune disease, pregnancy or lactation. On the basis of clinical symptoms, serum thyroxine and TRAb, thyroid ultrasound and orbital computed tomography, diagnoses were made. The investigators amplified TCR beta CDR3 regions from RNA transcripts. In the first-round RT-PCR of the TCR CDR3, the HTBI primer set was used. TCRdb independently ran MiXCR on the multiplex PCR reads; one entry per CDR3 protein. The sample records about 680,000 distinct CDR3 sequences, about a third being singletons.

The specimen sequenced was blood. V and J are TRBV12-3 or TRBV12-4 and TRBJ1-5; D might be TRBD1 (6 bases). The clonotype comes from a woman aged 40 to 49 with Graves' hyperthyroidism. The CDR3 bases are TGTGCCAGCAGCTATTTGGGAGGACAGAGCAATCAGCCCCAGCATTTT. Translation: CASSYLGGQSNQPQHF.